The next 21 T cell receptor beta chains were all read from a single sample in a study of shared clonotypes between healthy human individuals. Sequencing used immunoSEQ multiplex PCR; TCRdb keeps in-frame clones, though not all of them. The top ten clones hold approximately 0.37% of a sample with approximately 2.5 million clones, approximately 93% of them seen once. The sample comprised naive CD4+ T cells from PBMCs. Described subset: CD45RA+ positively selected. The receptors stem from a man aged 18 to 30 in good health. Some clones in this sample may be carry-over from other donors' samples.

This clone has a single count. V and J are TRBV19 and TRBJ2-4; the match to TRBD2 covers 10 bases. J lost 0 bases, V lost 5 bases, and 10 bases had no gene match. Germline loops: CDR1 LNHDA, CDR2 SQIVND (reference sequence). The CDR3 has 18 amino acids. CDR3 sequence: CASSSRLAGDLAKNIQYF. The CDR3 DNA is TGTGCCAGTAGTTCCCGGCTAGCGGGGGACTTAGCCAAAAACATTCAGTACTTC. The variable domain in full, with the rest retrieved from reference TRBV19 and TRBJ2-4, is DGGITQSPKYLFRKEGQNVTLSCEQNLNHDAMYWYRQDPGQGLRLIYYSQIVNDFQKGDIAEGYSVSREKKESFPLTVTSAQKNPTAFYLCASSSRLAGDLAKNIQYFGAGTRLSVL.

The chain carries TRBV6-4 and TRBJ2-7; no definite D call. V was shortened by 5 bases and J by 6 bases, with 14 bases between the two germline ends. Germline lookup yields CDR1 MRHNA and CDR2 SNTAGT. CDR3 length: 13 residues. As DNA, the CDR3 is TGTGCCAGCAGTTCTCTTAGGGAATGCGAGCAGTACTTC. This translates into CASSSLRECEQYF.

The rearrangement joins TRBV28 to TRBJ2-1; TRBD1 matches 7 bases. The germline CDR1 and CDR2 sequences are MDHEN and SYDVKM. This CDR3 has 15 amino acids. Germline trimming cut 3 bases from V and 8 bases from J; bases unmatched to any gene: 10. CDR3 loop: CASSFPRGGGDEQFF. For the CDR3, the DNA is TGTGCCAGCAGTTTCCCCCGAGGGGGCGGCGATGAGCAGTTCTTC.

This chain joins TRBV7-2 and TRBJ2-7; D tentatively reads TRBD1 or TRBD2 (6 bases each). Trimming stripped 5 bases from V and 5 bases from J, with 19 bases between. The length of the CDR3 is 15 residues. Per the germline V gene, CDR1 is SGHTA and CDR2 is FQGNSA. The CDR3 nucleotides read TGTGCCAGCAGCCTCGGGGGCGGGCTAAGGAACGAGCAGTACTTC. Its translation: CASSLGGGLRNEQYF.

V gene TRBV5-4 combines with J gene TRBJ1-2, with a possible D match to TRBD1 (6 bases). The CDR3 extends over 15 amino acids. In germline, CDR1 is SGHNT, CDR2 YYREEE (reference sequence). V was cut by 4 bases and J by 0 bases, with 13 bases left in between. The DNA for the CDR3 is TGTGCCAGCAGCCCTTCCAGGGGAACTAACTATGGCTACACCTTC. Translation gives CASSPSRGTNYGYTF. Based on the CDR3 plus reference TRBV5-4 and TRBJ1-2, the full variable domain is ETGVTQSPTHLIKTRGQQVTLRCSSQSGHNTVSWYQQALGQGPQFIFQYYREEENGRGNFPPRFSGLQFPNYSSELNVNALELDDSALYLCASSPSRGTNYGYTFGSGTRLTVV.

The chain joins TRBV19 to TRBJ2-7; TRBD1 matches 11 bases. Looked up from germline, CDR1 is LNHDA and CDR2 is SQIVND (reference sequence). V lost 8 bases to trimming and J lost 0 bases; unmatched junction nucleotides: 3. The length of the CDR3 is 14 residues. CDR3 amino acids: CASGQGASSYEQYF. The CDR3 region has the DNA TGTGCCAGTGGACAGGGGGCAAGCTCCTACGAGCAGTACTTC. The entire variable domain, with the rest obtained from reference TRBV19 and TRBJ2-7, is as follows: DGGITQSPKYLFRKEGQNVTLSCEQNLNHDAMYWYRQDPGQGLRLIYYSQIVNDFQKGDIAEGYSVSREKKESFPLTVTSAQKNPTAFYLCASGQGASSYEQYFGPGTRLTVT.

The rearrangement uses TRBV2 and TRBJ2-2; D is ambiguous. Trimming took 2 bases from V and 1 from J, leaving 5 bases between them. Germline CDR1 SNHLY, CDR2 FYNNEI. The CDR3 runs 14 residues. CDR3 nucleotides: TGTGCCAGCAGTGAACACGAGAACACCGGGGAGCTGTTTTTT. Translation: CASSEHENTGELFF. Based on the CDR3 plus reference TRBV2 and TRBJ2-2, the full variable domain is EPEVTQTPSHQVTQMGQEVILRCVPISNHLYFYWYRQILGQKVEFLVSFYNNEISEKSEIFDDQFSVERPDGSNFTLKIRSTKLEDSAMYFCASSEHENTGELFFGEGSRLTVL.

The chain employs TRBV28 and TRBJ2-5, with 7 bases identical to TRBD1. There are 13 residues in the CDR3. CDR1 is MDHEN and CDR2 is SYDVKM in the germline V gene. V lost 10 bases to trimming and J lost 2 bases; unmatched junction nucleotides: 7. CDR3 loop: CAIVRDRQETQYF. Written as DNA, the CDR3 is TGTGCCATCGTCCGGGACAGACAAGAGACCCAGTACTTC.

The chain is built from TRBV5-6 and TRBJ2-7; 9 nucleotides match TRBD1. The CDR3 sequence is 15 residues long. The V gene's germline CDR1 is SGHDT and CDR2 YYEEEE. V gave up 5 bases and J gave up 4 bases; unmatched junction bases: 10. CDR3 protein: CASSRGQGRRYEQYF. Here the CDR3 DNA reads TGTGCCAGCAGTCGGGGACAGGGAAGGAGGTACGAGCAGTACTTC.

This clone was seen just once. This sample includes further DNA sequences coding for the same CDR3. V is TRBV29-1 and J is TRBJ2-7; 11 bases fit TRBD1. The CDR3 has 13 residues. CDR1 and CDR2 (germline): SQVTM, ANQGSEA. V trimming: 6 bases; J trimming: 9 bases; junction bases outside the gene matches: 10. The CDR3 sequence: CSVSGQGGRGQYF. The CDR3 region has the DNA TGCAGCGTCTCGGGACAGGGGGGTCGTGGGCAGTACTTC.

V and J are TRBV7-9 and TRBJ1-4; TRBD1 aligns across 9 bases. V was pared by 5 bases and J by 10 bases, with 14 bases of the junction left unmatched. CDR3 length: 16 amino acids. CDR1 SEHNR and CDR2 FQNEAQ come from the germline V gene (reference sequence). This CDR3 is CASSTGTGPPLGKLFF. CDR3 nucleotides: TGTGCCAGCAGCACAGGGACAGGGCCGCCACTTGGAAAACTGTTTTTT.

The CDR3 coding sequence is TGTGCCAGCACCAGCTACTTTTCAGGGGTACTCTCTGGAAACACCATATATTTT. It is translated as CASTSYFSGVLSGNTIYF. The chain links TRBV19 to TRBJ1-3; D is perhaps TRBD1 (6 bases). Germline loops: CDR1 LNHDA, CDR2 SQIVND (reference sequence). The CDR3 covers 18 residues. The germline V and J ends were trimmed by 9 bases and 0 bases, with 24 bases remaining between them.

This chain uses TRBV11-1 with TRBJ2-3; 7 positions match TRBD1. Trimming at V came to 5 bases and at J to 2 bases, leaving 7 bases not matched to a gene. This CDR3 has 15 residues. The V gene's germline CDR1 is SGHAT and CDR2 FQDESV (reference sequence). CDR3 sequence: CASSPGQAFTDTQYF. CDR3 in DNA: TGTGCCAGCAGCCCAGGACAGGCGTTCACAGATACGCAGTATTTT.

CDR3 protein: CASRGTGVNQPQHF. The CDR3 DNA follows: TGTGCCAGCAGGGGGACAGGGGTAAATCAGCCCCAGCATTTT. V and J are TRBV25-1 and TRBJ1-5, with 10 bases lining up with TRBD1. The V gene's germline CDR1 is MGHDK and CDR2 SYGVNS. This CDR3 is 14 amino acids long. V was pared by 6 bases and J by 4 bases, with 3 bases of the junction left unmatched.

V is TRBV9 and J is TRBJ2-1; the match to TRBD2 covers 14 bases. CDR1 and CDR2 (germline): SGDLS, YYNGEE. Losses at the gene ends were 0 bases for V and 6 bases for J; bases not matched to a gene: 5. The CDR3 consists of 17 residues. DNA for the CDR3: TGTGCCAGCAGCGTAGCAATGGGACTAGCGGGAGCCAATGAGCAGTTCTTC. It encodes CASSVAMGLAGANEQFF.

The rearrangement joins TRBV28 to TRBJ1-1; 7 nucleotides agree with TRBD1. CDR3 length equals 17 residues. Unmatched junction bases numbered 16, after V lost 7 bases and J lost 2 bases. Germline V lookup: CDR1 MDHEN, CDR2 SYDVKM. CDR3 sequence reads: CASNEGGGSPDNTEAFF. For the CDR3, the DNA is TGTGCCAGCAACGAAGGGGGCGGGAGCCCGGACAACACTGAAGCTTTCTTT.

The CDR3 DNA follows: TGTGCCTGGATGGGGCAGCTGAACACTGAAGCTTTCTTT. Protein: CAWMGQLNTEAFF. The V gene is TRBV30, the J gene TRBJ1-1, with D tentatively TRBD1 (5 bases). V gave up 4 bases and J gave up 0 bases, with 9 bases separating them. In germline, CDR1 is GTSNPN, CDR2 SVGIG (reference sequence). This CDR3 has 13 residues.

V usage is TRBV10-1 and J usage is TRBJ1-1, with unresolved D. This CDR3 contains 14 residues. V gave up 0 bases and J gave up 1 base, with 6 bases separating them. Per germline, CDR1 WNHNN and CDR2 SYGVQD (reference sequence). CDR3 sequence reads: CASSESGRNTEAFF. The DNA for the CDR3 is TGCGCCAGCAGTGAGTCCGGGCGGAACACTGAAGCTTTCTTT.

The chain combines TRBV6-1 with TRBJ2-2; 8 nucleotides match TRBD2. V dropped 4 bases and J dropped 6; count of bases not matched to a gene: 7. Germline V gene data show CDR1 as MNHNS and CDR2 as SASEGT. There are 15 residues in the CDR3. The CDR3 DNA follows: TGTGCCAGCAGTGTTCGGGGGGGAACGGCCGGGGAGCTGTTTTTT. Protein sequence: CASSVRGGTAGELFF.

The V and J genes are TRBV6-5 and TRBJ2-7; 9 nucleotides line up with TRBD1. The V segment lost 6 bases and the J segment 5 bases; nucleotides outside the gene matches: 8. Germline CDR1 reads MNHEY; CDR2 reads SVGAGI. This CDR3 is built from 14 residues. The CDR3 nucleotides are TGTGCCAGCAGCTATACAGGGGGCGCGAACGAGCAGTACTTC. The encoded protein is CASSYTGGANEQYF.

The V gene is TRBV19, the J gene TRBJ2-1; no clear D gene. This CDR3 comprises 14 residues. The V and J ends lost 6 bases and 8 bases respectively, with 17 bases between them. Germline V CDR1 and CDR2: LNHDA, SQIVND (reference sequence). The CDR3, as DNA: TGTGCCAGTAGAGCCGGGCCTAACGTCGATGAGCAGTTCTTC. This translates into CASRAGPNVDEQFF.